The present T cell receptor beta chain was sequenced within a study of T cells after yellow fever vaccination. Template switching by 5'RACE produced TCR cDNA, adding a universal primer site and UMIs. One entry per CDR3 protein, called by TCRdb with MiXCR from the 5' RACE reads. The table has 300,000 to 400,000 distinct CDR3 sequences, roughly 8.7% seen once. The CDR3 runs 14 residues. V was clipped by 2 bases and J by 8 bases, with 18 bases between them. From germline, CDR1 is SQVTM and CDR2 ANQGSEA. The TCR comes from a man in his late teens or twenties who received the YFV17D yellow fever vaccine. Here the sequenced sample was PBMCs, taken on the day of the first yellow fever vaccination. The genes are TRBV29-1 and TRBJ1-2, with D tentatively TRBD1 (6 bases). CDR3 DNA: TGCAGCGTTGAATCCCCCTCGGGGGGCGAGGGCTACACCTTC. Its protein product is CSVESPSGGEGYTF.